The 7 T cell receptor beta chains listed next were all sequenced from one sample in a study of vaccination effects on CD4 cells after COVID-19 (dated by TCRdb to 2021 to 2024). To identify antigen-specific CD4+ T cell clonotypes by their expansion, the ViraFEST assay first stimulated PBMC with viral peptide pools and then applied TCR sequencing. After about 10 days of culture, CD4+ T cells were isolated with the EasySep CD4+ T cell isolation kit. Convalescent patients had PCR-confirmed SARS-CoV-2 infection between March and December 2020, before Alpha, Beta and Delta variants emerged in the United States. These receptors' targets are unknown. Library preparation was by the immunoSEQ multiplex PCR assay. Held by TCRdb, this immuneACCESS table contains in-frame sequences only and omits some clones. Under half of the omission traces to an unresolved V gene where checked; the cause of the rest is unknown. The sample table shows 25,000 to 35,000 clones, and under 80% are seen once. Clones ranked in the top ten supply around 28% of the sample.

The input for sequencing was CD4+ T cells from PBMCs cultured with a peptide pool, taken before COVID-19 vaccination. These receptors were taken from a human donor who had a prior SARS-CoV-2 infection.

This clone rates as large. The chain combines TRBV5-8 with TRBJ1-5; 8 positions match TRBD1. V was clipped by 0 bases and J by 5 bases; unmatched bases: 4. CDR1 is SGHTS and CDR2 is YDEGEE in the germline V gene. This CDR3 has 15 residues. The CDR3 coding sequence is TGTGCCAGCAGCTTGGGACAGGGGCGTTATCAGCCCCAGCATTTT. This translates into CASSLGQGRYQPQHF.

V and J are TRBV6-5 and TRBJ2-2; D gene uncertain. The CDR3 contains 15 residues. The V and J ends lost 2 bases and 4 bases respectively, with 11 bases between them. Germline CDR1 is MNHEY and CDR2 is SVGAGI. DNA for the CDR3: TGTGCCAGCAGTTACACGCCAGCTTTCACCGGGGAGCTGTTTTTT. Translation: CASSYTPAFTGELFF.

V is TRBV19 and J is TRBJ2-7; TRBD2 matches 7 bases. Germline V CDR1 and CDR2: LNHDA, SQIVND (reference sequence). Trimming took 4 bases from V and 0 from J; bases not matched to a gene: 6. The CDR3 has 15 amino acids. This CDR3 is CASSRSGAGSYEQYF. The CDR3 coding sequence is TGTGCCAGTAGTAGAAGCGGGGCAGGCTCCTACGAGCAGTACTTC.

CDR3 residues: CASSPTTGEETQYF. The DNA of the CDR3 is TGTGCCAGCAGTCCCACGACAGGGGAAGAGACCCAGTACTTC. The V gene is TRBV2, the J gene TRBJ2-5; 8 nucleotides agree with TRBD1. Unmatched junction bases numbered 5, after V lost 5 bases and J lost 3 bases. The CDR3 is made up of 14 amino acids. Germline lookup yields CDR1 SNHLY and CDR2 FYNNEI.

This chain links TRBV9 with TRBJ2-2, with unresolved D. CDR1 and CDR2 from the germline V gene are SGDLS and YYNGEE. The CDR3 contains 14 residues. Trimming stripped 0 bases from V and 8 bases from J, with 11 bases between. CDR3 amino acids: CASSVATPPGELFF. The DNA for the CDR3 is TGTGCCAGCAGCGTAGCGACCCCTCCTGGGGAGCTGTTTTTT.

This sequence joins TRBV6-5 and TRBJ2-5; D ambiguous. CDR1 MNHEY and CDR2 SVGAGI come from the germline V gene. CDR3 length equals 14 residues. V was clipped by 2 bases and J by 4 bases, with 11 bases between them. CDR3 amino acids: CASSYGRGGETQYF. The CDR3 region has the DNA TGTGCCAGCAGTTACGGTCGTGGCGGAGAGACCCAGTACTTC.

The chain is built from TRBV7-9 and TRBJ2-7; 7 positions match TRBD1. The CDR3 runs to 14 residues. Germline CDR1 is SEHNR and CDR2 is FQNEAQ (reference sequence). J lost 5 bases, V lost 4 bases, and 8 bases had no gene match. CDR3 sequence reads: CASSYTGQAHEQYF. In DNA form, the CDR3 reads TGTGCCAGCAGCTACACCGGACAGGCTCACGAGCAGTACTTC.